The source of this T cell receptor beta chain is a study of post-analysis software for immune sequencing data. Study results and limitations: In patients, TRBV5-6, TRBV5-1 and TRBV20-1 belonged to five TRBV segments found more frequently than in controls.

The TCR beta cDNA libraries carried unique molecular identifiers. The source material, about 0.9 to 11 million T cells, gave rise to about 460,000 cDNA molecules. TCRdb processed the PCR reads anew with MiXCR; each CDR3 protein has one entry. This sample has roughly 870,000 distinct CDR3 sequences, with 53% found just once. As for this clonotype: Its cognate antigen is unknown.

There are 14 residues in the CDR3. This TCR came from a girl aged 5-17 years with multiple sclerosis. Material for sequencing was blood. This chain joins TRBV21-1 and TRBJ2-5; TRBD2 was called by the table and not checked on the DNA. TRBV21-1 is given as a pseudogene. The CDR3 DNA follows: TGTGCCAGCAGCCCTGAGGCCCACCGGCGGACCCAGTACTTC. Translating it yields CASSPEAHRRTQYF.